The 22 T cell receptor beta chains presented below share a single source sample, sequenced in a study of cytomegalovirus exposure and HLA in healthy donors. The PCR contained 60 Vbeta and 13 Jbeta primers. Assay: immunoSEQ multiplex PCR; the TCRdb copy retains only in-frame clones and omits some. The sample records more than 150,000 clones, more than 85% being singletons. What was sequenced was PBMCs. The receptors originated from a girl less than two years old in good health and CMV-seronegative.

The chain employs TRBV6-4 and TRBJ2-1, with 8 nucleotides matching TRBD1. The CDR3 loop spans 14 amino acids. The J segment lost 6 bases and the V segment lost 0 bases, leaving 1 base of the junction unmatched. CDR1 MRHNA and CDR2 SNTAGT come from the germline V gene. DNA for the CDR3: TGTGCCAGCAGTGACTCCACAGGGGGCAATGAGCAGTTCTTC. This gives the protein CASSDSTGGNEQFF.

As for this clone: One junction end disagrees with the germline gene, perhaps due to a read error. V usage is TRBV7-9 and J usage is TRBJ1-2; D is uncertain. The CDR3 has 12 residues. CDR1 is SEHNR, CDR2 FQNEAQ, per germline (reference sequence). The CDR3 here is CSSSLVAGSYTF. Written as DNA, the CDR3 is TGTTCCAGCAGCTTAGTAGCGGGGAGCTACACCTTC.

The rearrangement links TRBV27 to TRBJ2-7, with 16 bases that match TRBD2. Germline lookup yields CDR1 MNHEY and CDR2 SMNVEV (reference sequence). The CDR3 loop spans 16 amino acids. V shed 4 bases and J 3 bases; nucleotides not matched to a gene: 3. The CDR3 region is CASSSGTSGGDYEQYF. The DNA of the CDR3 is TGTGCCAGCAGTTCCGGGACTAGCGGGGGGGACTACGAGCAGTACTTC.

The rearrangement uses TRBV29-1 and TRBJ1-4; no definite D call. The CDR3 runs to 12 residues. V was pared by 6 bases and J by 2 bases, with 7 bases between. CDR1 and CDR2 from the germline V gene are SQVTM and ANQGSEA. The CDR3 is CSVQPTNEKLFF. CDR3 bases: TGCAGCGTACAGCCGACTAATGAAAAACTGTTTTTT.

DNA for the CDR3: TGTGCCAGTAGTATGGTAAGGGGGGGCCCTGAAGCTTTCTTT. Its protein is CASSMVRGGPEAFF. The J gene is TRBJ1-1, the V gene TRBV19; possible D gene TRBD1, 6 bases. The CDR3 loop spans 14 amino acids. V shed 3 bases and J shed 6 bases, with 14 bases lying between them. CDR1 is LNHDA and CDR2 is SQIVND in the germline V gene (reference sequence).

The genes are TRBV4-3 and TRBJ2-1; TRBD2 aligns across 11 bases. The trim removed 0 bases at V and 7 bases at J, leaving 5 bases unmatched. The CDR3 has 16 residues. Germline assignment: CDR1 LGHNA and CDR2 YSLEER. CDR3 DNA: TGCGCCAGCAGCCAAGATCTAGCGGGAGGCGTGAATGAGCAGTTCTTC. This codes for CASSQDLAGGVNEQFF.

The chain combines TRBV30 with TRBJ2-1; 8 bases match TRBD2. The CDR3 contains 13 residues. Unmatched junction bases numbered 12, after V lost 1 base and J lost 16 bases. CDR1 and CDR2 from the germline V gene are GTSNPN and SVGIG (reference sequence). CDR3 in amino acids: CAWSASPGLVLFF. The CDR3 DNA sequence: TGTGCCTGGAGTGCCAGCCCGGGACTAGTCCTTTTCTTC.

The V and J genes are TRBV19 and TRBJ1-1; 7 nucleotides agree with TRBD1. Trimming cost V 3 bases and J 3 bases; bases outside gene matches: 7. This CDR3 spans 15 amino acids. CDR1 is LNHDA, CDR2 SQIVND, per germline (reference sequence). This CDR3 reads CASSINDRADTEAFF. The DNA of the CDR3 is TGTGCCAGTAGTATCAACGACAGGGCGGACACTGAAGCTTTCTTT.

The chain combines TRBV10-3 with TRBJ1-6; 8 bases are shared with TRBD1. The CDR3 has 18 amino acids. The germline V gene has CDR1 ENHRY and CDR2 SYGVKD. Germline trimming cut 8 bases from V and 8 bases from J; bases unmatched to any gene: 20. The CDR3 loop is CAIGGYPQGVEVDSPLHF. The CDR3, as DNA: TGTGCCATCGGTGGCTACCCACAGGGGGTTGAGGTTGATTCACCCCTCCACTTT.

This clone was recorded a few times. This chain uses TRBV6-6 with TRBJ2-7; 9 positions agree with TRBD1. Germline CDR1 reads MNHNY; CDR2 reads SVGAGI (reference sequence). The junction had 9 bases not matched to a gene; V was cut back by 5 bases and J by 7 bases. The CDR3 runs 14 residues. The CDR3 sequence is CASSPSDRGREQYF. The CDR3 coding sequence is TGTGCCAGCAGTCCGTCCGACAGGGGGAGGGAGCAGTACTTC.

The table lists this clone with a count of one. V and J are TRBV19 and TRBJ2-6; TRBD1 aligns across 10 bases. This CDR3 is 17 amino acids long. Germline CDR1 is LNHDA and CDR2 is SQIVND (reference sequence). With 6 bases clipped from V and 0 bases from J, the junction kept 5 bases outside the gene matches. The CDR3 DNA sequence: TGTGCCAGTAGGGACAGGGGGGTAGGCTCTGGGGCCAACGTCCTGACTTTC. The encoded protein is CASRDRGVGSGANVLTF. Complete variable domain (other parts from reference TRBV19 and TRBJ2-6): DGGITQSPKYLFRKEGQNVTLSCEQNLNHDAMYWYRQDPGQGLRLIYYSQIVNDFQKGDIAEGYSVSREKKESFPLTVTSAQKNPTAFYLCASRDRGVGSGANVLTFGAGSRLTVL.

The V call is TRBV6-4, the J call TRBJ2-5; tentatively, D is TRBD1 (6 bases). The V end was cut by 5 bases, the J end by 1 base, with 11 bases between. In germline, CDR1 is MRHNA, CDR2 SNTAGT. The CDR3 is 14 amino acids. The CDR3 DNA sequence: TGTGCCAGCAGTCCTACAGGGACCCAAGAGACCCAGTACTTC. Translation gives CASSPTGTQETQYF.

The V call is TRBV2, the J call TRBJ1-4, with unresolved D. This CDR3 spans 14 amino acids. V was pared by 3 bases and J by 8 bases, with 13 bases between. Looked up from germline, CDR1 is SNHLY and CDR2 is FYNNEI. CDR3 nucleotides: TGTGCCAGCAGTGATCTTGTATCAGGAGAAAAACTGTTTTTT. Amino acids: CASSDLVSGEKLFF. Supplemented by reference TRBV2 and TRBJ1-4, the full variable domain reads EPEVTQTPSHQVTQMGQEVILRCVPISNHLYFYWYRQILGQKVEFLVSFYNNEISEKSEIFDDQFSVERPDGSNFTLKIRSTKLEDSAMYFCASSDLVSGEKLFFGSGTQLSVL.

CDR3 sequence: CSVARDSNYGYTF. CDR3 coding DNA: TGCAGCGTTGCCCGAGACAGCAACTATGGCTACACCTTC. This chain uses TRBV29-1 with TRBJ1-2; tentatively, D is TRBD1 (5 bases). Trimming shortened V by 4 bases and J by 2 bases, and 11 bases separated the two germline ends. This CDR3 is built from 13 residues. Germline CDR1 SQVTM, CDR2 ANQGSEA.

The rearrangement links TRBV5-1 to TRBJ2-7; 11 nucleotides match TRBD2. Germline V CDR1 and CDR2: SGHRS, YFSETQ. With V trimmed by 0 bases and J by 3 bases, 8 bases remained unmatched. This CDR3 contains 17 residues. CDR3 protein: CASSLVLAGGLFYEQYF. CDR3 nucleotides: TGCGCCAGCAGCTTGGTCCTAGCGGGGGGTTTGTTCTACGAGCAGTACTTC.

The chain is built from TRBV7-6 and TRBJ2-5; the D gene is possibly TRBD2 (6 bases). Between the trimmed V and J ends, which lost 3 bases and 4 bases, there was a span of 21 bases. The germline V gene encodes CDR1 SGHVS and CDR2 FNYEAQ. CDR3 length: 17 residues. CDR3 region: CASSLVPAHRGRETQYF. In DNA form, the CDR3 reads TGTGCCAGCAGCTTGGTCCCAGCCCACCGGGGGAGAGAGACCCAGTACTTC.

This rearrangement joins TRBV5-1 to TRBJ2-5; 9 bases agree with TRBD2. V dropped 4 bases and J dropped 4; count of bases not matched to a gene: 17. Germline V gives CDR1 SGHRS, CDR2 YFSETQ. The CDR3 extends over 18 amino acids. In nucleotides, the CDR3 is TGCGCCAGCAGCGCCCCTCTAGGCGGGAGGGCCGTTGGAGAGACCCAGTACTTC. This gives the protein CASSAPLGGRAVGETQYF.

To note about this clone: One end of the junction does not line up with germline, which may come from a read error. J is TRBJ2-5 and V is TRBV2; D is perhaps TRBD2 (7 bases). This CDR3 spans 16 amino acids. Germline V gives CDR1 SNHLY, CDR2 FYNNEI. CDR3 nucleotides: TGTGCCAGCAGCGAAGGGGGTAGCGGGCCTCAAGAGACCCAGTACTTC. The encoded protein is CASSEGGSGPQETQYF.

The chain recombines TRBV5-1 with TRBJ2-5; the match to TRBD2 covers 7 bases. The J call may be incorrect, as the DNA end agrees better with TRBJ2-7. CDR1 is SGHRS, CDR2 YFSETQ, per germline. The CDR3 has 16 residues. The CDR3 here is CASSLTRGGGSYEQYF. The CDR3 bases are TGCGCCAGCAGTTTGACCCGTGGGGGGGGTTCCTACGAGCAGTACTTC.

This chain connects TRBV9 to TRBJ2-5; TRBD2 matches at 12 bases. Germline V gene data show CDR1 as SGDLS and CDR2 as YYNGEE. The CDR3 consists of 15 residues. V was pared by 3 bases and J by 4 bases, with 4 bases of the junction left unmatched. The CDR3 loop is CASSELAGGGETQYF. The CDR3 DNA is TGTGCCAGCAGCGAGCTAGCGGGAGGGGGAGAGACCCAGTACTTC.

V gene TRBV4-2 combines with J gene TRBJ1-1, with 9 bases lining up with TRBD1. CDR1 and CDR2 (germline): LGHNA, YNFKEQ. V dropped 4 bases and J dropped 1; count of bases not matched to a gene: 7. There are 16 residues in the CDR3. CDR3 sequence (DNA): TGTGCCAGCAGCCCAATGCCGGGACAGGGGAACACTGAAGCTTTCTTT. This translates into CASSPMPGQGNTEAFF.

The chain's CDR3 is CASSGDSTNYGYTF. DNA of the CDR3: TGTGCCAGCAGCGGAGACAGCACTAACTATGGCTACACCTTC. The chain uses TRBV9 and TRBJ1-2; D might be TRBD1 (5 bases). V was shortened by 3 bases and J by 0 bases, with 9 bases between the two germline ends. The CDR3 extends over 14 amino acids. CDR1 and CDR2 (germline): SGDLS, YYNGEE.